The sequence of this TCR beta chain was determined in a study of blood T cell repertoires in COVID-19. As for the study in general: Italy, Spain and the United States were the sources of the convalescent and acute COVID-19 samples. The analysed material was cDNA or gDNA that came from T cells, B-cell-depleted T cells, or PBMCs.

V lost 3 bases and J 3 bases, leaving 15 bases between the germline ends. The CDR3 totals 15 residues. In germline, CDR1 is ENHRY, CDR2 SYGVKD. As handled by the study authors: By means of reference gene primer amplification, nucleated cell counts were estimated. Measured with immunoSEQ multiplex PCR; TCRdb has only the in-frame clones, and not every one. V and J calls and clone size are as listed in that table; D and trimming were resolved from the DNA. Here the sample spans 150,000 to 200,000 clones, 80% to 90% being singletons. The sequenced sample consisted of peripheral blood. The chain is built from TRBV10-3 and TRBJ2-7; tentative D call: TRBD2 (5 bases). The source is a woman aged 60-75 years who had recovered from COVID-19. The CDR3 DNA follows: TGTGCCATCAGTGACGAGGGCGTCCCTTTCTACGAGCAGTACTTC. Translation: CAISDEGVPFYEQYF.